This TCR beta chain was observed in a study of OX40 agonist ivuxolimab in advanced cancers. Background on the study: Patients were dosed intravenously with ivuxolimab at 0.01 to 10 mg/kg every 2 weeks. A mean age of around 60 years, range about 20 to 85, was recorded, and roughly 83% were male.

Study-wide findings and caveats: Average numbers of expanded clones were greater in CD8+ T cells than in CD4+.

The germline gives CDR1 SQVTM, CDR2 ANQGSEA. The CDR3 runs 15 residues. V gave up 6 bases and J gave up 5 bases; unmatched junction bases: 14. Comment on this clone: Its antigen is not known.

Measured with immunoSEQ multiplex PCR; TCRdb has only the in-frame clones, and not every one. The data show around 30,000 clones, more than 80% seen once. This sample comprised CD4+ or CD8+ T cells sorted from blood, obtained in a trial of the OX40 agonist ivuxolimab. The chain has TRBV29-1 and TRBJ1-2; 8 positions match TRBD1. The receptor was isolated from an adult with an advanced solid tumor such as melanoma, head and neck, liver or kidney cancer. CDR3 sequence reads: CSVGTPGQGSYGYTF. CDR3 bases: TGCAGCGTGGGGACACCCGGACAGGGCAGTTATGGCTACACCTTC.